This T cell receptor beta chain was identified during a study of cytomegalovirus exposure and HLA in healthy donors (TCRdb year 2017). In the study overall: An earlier analysis of some 500 of the donors reported roughly 270 Gb of sequence data and 117 million unique TCR beta sequences from about 200 million T cells. About 300 gigabases of sequencing data and some 85 million unique TCR sequences were included in an early release covering several hundred HLA-typed donors. The genetic ancestry cluster associated with self-reported Caucasian donors included 65% to 90% of the 300 to 450 genotyped donors. The aim of the study was to test whether cataloging public T cell receptors could identify signatures of past pathogen exposure. The T cell repertoires of 666 subjects were profiled by immunosequencing and related to cytomegalovirus serostatus. A separate validation cohort of more than 100 different subjects was used in addition to the roughly 700-subject first cohort. To predict cytomegalovirus infection status, the study brought together high-throughput TCR immunosequencing, statistical association of individual TCRs with disease status, and machine learning. A later analysis re-examined previously published TCR beta repertoires from roughly 650 donors and added high-resolution HLA genotyping to investigate patterns of TCR occurrence. The later analysis used no new phenotypic data to find candidate immune exposures, relying instead on TCR beta sequences and their occurrence across donors. To decide whether each TCR beta V gene segment behaved as functional or pseudogenic, an earlier analysis of 587 of the donors relied on high-throughput TCR beta sequencing. Donor age, sex, ethnicity and CMV serostatus were compiled alongside the repertoire data. Genome-wide SNP genotypes for about 60% of the 666 donors were used in a later genetic analysis, which treated that subset as a discovery cohort. Every discovery cohort repertoire had been produced on one sequencing platform. HLA typing covered class I and class II loci at four-digit resolution. The number of typed donors differed by locus: about 629-630 for A, B, C, DRB1 and DQB1; approximately 540 for DQA1; around 610 for DPA1; and approximately 450 for DPB1. About five DR-DQ haplotypes were treated as single units for association and clustering because of strong linkage in the cohort. Across under 500 genotyped donors of the cohort, an average of about 200,000 unique TCR beta nucleotide sequences per donor were sequenced, and 15% to 20% of those sequences were non-productive.

The investigation overall reported the following: Several of the top co-occurrence clusters appeared to be linked to parvovirus B19, influenza, CMV and Epstein-Barr virus, according to a later analysis. A later genetic analysis reported fewer N-insertions in productive TCRs among donors in an Asian-associated ancestry cluster than the approximately 700-donor mean. Most CMV-associated TCR beta chains appeared to be HLA-restricted in a later analysis, and the HLA associations seemed to be driven largely by CMV exposure. According to the authors, the approach could potentially be generalized to other disease states and immunological phenotypes. A cluster of highly shared sequence variants was judged likely to be a technical artifact of the sequencing pipeline. In a later analysis, around 17,000 TCR beta sequences were associated with specific HLA alleles at a false discovery rate of 0.05. A total of roughly 160 TCR beta chains were listed by the study as associated with cytomegalovirus. Over 15 rarely observed V segments, including chromosome 9 orphons, were excluded from the earlier analysis of almost 600 of the donors because counts were too low. An association between a missense DCLRE1C variant and V-gene and J-gene trimming of TCR beta chains was found in a later genetic analysis and replicated in an independent cohort. The classifier was reported to diagnose cytomegalovirus status with high specificity and sensitivity in both the original and validation cohorts. In this cohort, only TCR beta chains were sequenced, and detectable features were limited by the absence of alpha or paired-chain data. Across donors, most TCR sequences were observed very rarely, whereas some public TCRs were present in many individuals. In vitro tests confirmed that a few of the cytomegalovirus-associated TCR beta chains recognize cytomegalovirus antigens. A further reported finding was that TCR beta sequences accurately predicted the HLA-A and HLA-B alleles for most subjects in the first cohort. Some IMGT-functional V segments, including TRBV6-2 and TRBV6-3, could not be distinguished by the 87-base-pair reads and were therefore excluded. Because HLA typing was missing for some donors at each locus, association tests included only the typed subset. In an earlier analysis of some 550 of the donors, most TCR beta V segments were observed in productive rearrangements about 90% or about 30% of the time, broadly matching IMGT annotations. Presence/absence analyses assumed roughly uniform sequencing depth across donors, an assumption that may not hold. For the cohort, immune exposure information was limited to CMV serostatus. Correlated functional status among segregating V segments might be attributable to linkage disequilibrium, but an unknown experimental factor could not be ruled out. Strong co-occurrence of HLA alleles, especially DR and DQ, made assigning TCR associations to individual alleles difficult. In a later analysis, TCR association rates were found to vary across HLA loci, with the most associated TCRs seen for DRB1 alleles and the fewest for HLA-C alleles. Compared with equally common non-associated chains, HLA-associated TCR beta chains in a later analysis were more clonally expanded and had lower generation probabilities.

V loses 3 bases, J loses 6 bases, and the germline ends lie 15 bases apart. Taken from the germline V gene, the CDR1 and CDR2 loops are SQVTM and ANQGSEA. Taken from cysteine to phenylalanine, the CDR3 has 13 residues. Left in the record is the CDR3 DNA by itself, 39 bases read in frame from the first base. Of note for this clone: The antigen it binds to is not known. One base away there is no much larger clone; base qualities are not given.

In total, approximately 700 healthy bone marrow donors made up the cohort. At the time of sampling, all cohort members were nominally healthy, though unrecorded immune exposures were likely present. The donor was CMV seronegative and was included in the group of several hundred seronegative cohort members. A peripheral blood sample was provided by each donor, and peripheral blood mononuclear cells were used for TCR beta sequencing. Genomic DNA extraction from the blood cell samples was performed with the Qiagen DNeasy Blood Extraction Kit. The library was produced with the immunoSEQ multiplex PCR assay. A mixture of 60 forward primers for TCR Vbeta segments and 13 reverse primers for TCR Jbeta segments was used in the multiplex PCR. The CDR3 region of rearranged TCR beta genes was amplified from genomic DNA with a multiplex PCR assay. Amplified TCR beta libraries were sequenced as 87-base-pair reads on the Illumina HiSeq System. On the authors' methods: A later analysis counted 65 million to 90 million unique TCR beta chains across the 600 to 850 repertoires, and roughly 10 million of these chains were shared by at least two donors. To remove PCR and sequencing errors, raw reads were error-corrected and collapsed into unique sequences using a nearest-neighbor algorithm that merged closely related sequences. Alignment of CDR3 sequences to IMGT reference sequences was used to assign V, D and J gene segments. For a sequence to be retained, at least a six-nucleotide match to both a V gene segment and a J gene segment was required. Rearrangements were classified as productive when the CDR3 lacked stop codons and remained in frame with V and J, and all other rearrangements were classified as non-productive. CDR3 was defined by IMGT convention, running from the second conserved V-encoded cysteine to the conserved J-encoded phenylalanine. The earlier analysis of about 590 of the donors excluded sequences that lacked an unambiguous match to a single V gene segment. In an earlier analysis of several hundred of the donors, V segments were called functional above 56.7% productive rearrangements and were called segregating when the between-donor standard deviation exceeded 5%. A statistical classification framework was developed to diagnose cytomegalovirus status using the catalog of TCR beta chain sequences. V and J gene assignment, in a later analysis, came from comparing TCR nucleotide sequences with IMGT/GENE-DB human TR gene sequences. Using the TCRdist pipeline, a later analysis assigned CDR3 sequences along with most-parsimonious VDJ recombination scenarios. In a later analysis, each TCR beta chain was defined by its CDR3 amino acid sequence together with its V-gene family, and reads lacking a unique V-gene family were excluded. To address suspected cross-contamination and a sequencing artifact, a later analysis removed approximately 590 highly shared, low-generation-probability nucleotide sequences. For each public chain, a later analysis derived a clonal expansion index from normalized ranks of inferred template counts within each repertoire. In a later analysis, generation probabilities were computed using a VDJ recombination model fitted to out-of-frame rearrangements, and the results were checked against IGoR. In a later analysis, TCR-TCR, TCR-HLA and TCR-CMV co-occurrence was scored with hypergeometric tests, and a repertoire-size bias correction was applied to TCR pairs. In a later analysis, false discovery rates were estimated by permuting HLA or CMV assignments 20 times. In a later analysis, co-occurring TCRs were grouped using DBSCAN, with TCRdist sequence similarity added in when clustering inside HLA-allele-positive subsets. For co-occurrence clustering, repertoires with fewer than 30,000 or more than 120,000 public chains were excluded, along with four or five repertoires with anomalous nucleotide sharing. TCRdb carries this immuneACCESS record with in-frame sequences only. Its versions omit some clonotypes, under half of them owing to an unresolved V gene in the studies checked, with the rest unexplained. V and J calls and clone size are those listed in that table; D and trimming were worked out from the DNA. This sample holds about 200,000 clones; 65% to 90% were observed only once. Approximately 2.4% of the sample rests with the top ten.

The chain is made from TRBV29-1 and TRBJ2-7; a weak D assignment points to TRBD2 (6 bases agree). Sequencing was done on a sample of PBMCs. This sequence was found in a woman aged 50 to 60 in good health and CMV-seronegative. The DNA sequence is as follows: TGCAGCGTTGAGTCTAGCTCGGGAGTCGAGCAGTACTTC. The translation is CSVESSSGVEQYF.